Sequencing of this T cell receptor (beta chain) was carried out in a study of tumor-infiltrating lymphocytes in primary liver carcinoma (dated by TCRdb to 2017 to 2019). Concerning the study at large: Surgical resection was performed in China between late 2015 and 2016 on about five patients with histopathologically diagnosed primary liver carcinoma. Hepatocellular carcinoma (four) or combined HCC and intrahepatic cholangiocarcinoma (one) was present in the five patients, who were three men and two women aged 30 to 69 years. The five patients had tumors staged T1-T3 N0M0, with maximum diameters ranging from about 4.2 to 10 cm. Each sample produced about 3.5 to 8 million productive TCRbeta reads, and read depth showed no significant difference between tissue types. For each liver tumor, the study sampled five regions along with adjacent normal tissue and blood, and applied TCRbeta repertoire sequencing, expression microarrays and whole-exome sequencing. A total of about 35 specimens from 5 patients went through TCRbeta repertoire sequencing, namely 25 tumor regions, 5 adjacent noncancerous liver tissues and 5 peripheral blood samples. Technical replicate repertoires showed high reproducibility, with mean shared-clone rates roughly 0.89 and correlation coefficients above 0.98.

Starting from roughly 500 ng total RNA, TCRbeta-specific cDNA was produced by reverse transcription with a constant-region primer and ProtoScript II reverse transcriptase. The TCRbeta libraries were prepared through three rounds of nested multiplex PCR following a slightly modified ARM-PCR procedure. The first two PCR rounds used multiplex TRBV1-TRBV30 forward primers with a Cbeta reverse primer, each for roughly 11 cycles. A final 25-cycle PCR with Deep VentR polymerase added sample barcodes and Illumina adapters. Before sequencing, amplicons of 200-500 bp were gel-purified using a QIAquick gel extraction kit. The TCRbeta amplicons were sequenced with 250-bp paired-end reads on an Illumina HiSeq 2500. As for how the authors treated the data: Trimmomatic v0.33 was used to quality-trim the reads, and FLASH v1.2.11 was used to merge paired reads so that full CDR3 sequences could be recovered. V, D and J germline segments were assigned to the rearranged TCRbeta sequences by MiGEC v1.2.1b. Clonotype statistics, along with Shannon-Wiener diversity indices, were calculated using VDJtools v1.0.0. Except for diversity analysis, only the 250 most abundant clonotypes of each sample were used in subsequent analyses to reduce sampling bias. TCRdb itself trimmed the public reads at Q25 with fastp, ran MiXCR and retained productive beta chains. One record per CDR3 amino acid sequence lists the most common genes and DNA. Here the V and J calls rest on TCRdb's processing, not on the authors' analysis. Recorded for this sample are approximately 330,000 distinct CDR3 sequences; roughly 61% of them occurred a single time. The ten largest account for 5.5% to 7% of the sample.

There are 18 amino acids in the CDR3, from cysteine to phenylalanine inclusive. Just the 54-base CDR3 DNA is kept, in frame starting at base 1. V is pared back by 4 bases and J by 1 base, with 21 bases lying between the germline termini. From a lookup of the germline V gene, CDR1 and CDR2 are SGHRS and YFSETQ. TRIzol reagent was used to extract blood RNA from unsorted whole blood, while the DNeasy Blood & Tissue kit provided the germline DNA. Patients had chronic HBV infection and were treatment-naive at sampling. Around 4 milliliters of peripheral blood were collected into K2EDTA tubes before surgery. Broad study findings and their caveats: Pairs of tumor regions showed greater repertoire overlap (mean around 36%) than tumor-adjacent pairs (approximately 17%) or tumor-blood pairs (roughly 15%), which is consistent with antigen-driven expansion. With just a few patients in the study, the authors point out that the findings should be validated in a larger study. A significantly larger repertoire fraction was made up by the top 250 clones in tumors than in blood (p = 0.039). Because only the TCR beta chain was sequenced and unpaired alpha chains were not captured, true repertoire diversity is likely underestimated. Since the samples were bulk and unsorted, there was no way to compare CD4+ and CD8+ T cell repertoires.

With respect to this clonotype: No cognate antigen has been identified for it. There are no base qualities to consult, and no much larger clone falls within one base.

The sequence derives from a man aged 40-50 years with primary liver carcinoma and hepatitis B virus infection. The sequenced sample consisted of peripheral blood. The V gene is TRBV5-1 and the J gene is TRBJ2-4; the D gene cannot be resolved beyond TRBD1 or TRBD2, each matching 5 bases. The sequenced DNA is TGCGCCAGCAGCGTCCTCAACCGGGACCCGATTGCCAAAAACATTCAGTACTTC. Its translation is CASSVLNRDPIAKNIQYF.